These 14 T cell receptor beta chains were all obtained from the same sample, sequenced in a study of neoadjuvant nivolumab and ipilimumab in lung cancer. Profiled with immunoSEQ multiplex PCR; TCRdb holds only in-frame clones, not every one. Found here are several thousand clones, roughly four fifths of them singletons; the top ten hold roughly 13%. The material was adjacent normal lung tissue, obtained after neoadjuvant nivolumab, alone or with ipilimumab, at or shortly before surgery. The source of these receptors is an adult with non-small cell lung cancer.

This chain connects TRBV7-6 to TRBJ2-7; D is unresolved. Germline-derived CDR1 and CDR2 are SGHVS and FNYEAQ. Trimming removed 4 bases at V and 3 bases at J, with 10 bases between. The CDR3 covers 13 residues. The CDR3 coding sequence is TGTGCCAGCAGCTCAGGACCGAACTACGAGCAGTACTTC. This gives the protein CASSSGPNYEQYF.

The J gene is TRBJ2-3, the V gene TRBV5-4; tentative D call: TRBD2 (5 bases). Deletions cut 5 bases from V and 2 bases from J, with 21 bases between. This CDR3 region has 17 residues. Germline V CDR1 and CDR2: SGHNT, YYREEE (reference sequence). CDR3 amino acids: CASRRRPARDPTDTQYF. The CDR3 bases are TGTGCCAGCAGGAGGAGGCCGGCCAGAGACCCCACAGATACGCAGTATTTT.

The CDR3 protein is CASSFGLAGAGEQFF. The CDR3 region has the DNA TGTGCCAGCAGCTTCGGCCTAGCGGGGGCCGGGGAGCAGTTCTTC. This chain uses TRBV7-9 with TRBJ2-1; TRBD2 matches at 10 bases. CDR1 is SEHNR, CDR2 FQNEAQ, per germline (reference sequence). Trimming took 3 bases from V and 10 from J; bases not matched to a gene: 9. The CDR3 has 15 residues.

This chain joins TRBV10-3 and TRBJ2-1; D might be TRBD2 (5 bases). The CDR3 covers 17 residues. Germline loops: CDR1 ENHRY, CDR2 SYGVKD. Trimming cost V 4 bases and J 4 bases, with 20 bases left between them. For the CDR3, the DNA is TGTGCCATCAGTGGCCGGCTAGCCAGCAAAAATTACAATGAGCAGTTCTTC. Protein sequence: CAISGRLASKNYNEQFF.

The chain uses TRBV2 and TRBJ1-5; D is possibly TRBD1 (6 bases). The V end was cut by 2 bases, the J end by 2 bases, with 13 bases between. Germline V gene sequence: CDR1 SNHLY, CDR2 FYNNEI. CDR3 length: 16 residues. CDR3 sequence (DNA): TGTGCCAGCAGTGAATGGGGGCTTGGTGGCAATCAGCCCCAGCATTTT. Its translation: CASSEWGLGGNQPQHF.

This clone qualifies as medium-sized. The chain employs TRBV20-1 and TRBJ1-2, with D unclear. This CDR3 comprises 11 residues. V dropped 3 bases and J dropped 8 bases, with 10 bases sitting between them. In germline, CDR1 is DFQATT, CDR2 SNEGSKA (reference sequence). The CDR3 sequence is CSASVSEGYTF. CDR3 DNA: TGCAGTGCTAGTGTCTCAGAGGGCTACACCTTC.

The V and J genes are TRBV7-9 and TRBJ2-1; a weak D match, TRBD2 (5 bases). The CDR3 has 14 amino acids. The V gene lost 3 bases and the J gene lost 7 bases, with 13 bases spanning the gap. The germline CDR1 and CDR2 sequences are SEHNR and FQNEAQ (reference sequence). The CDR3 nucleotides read TGTGCCAGCAGCTTTGGCGGGTTAAGGAATGAGCAGTTCTTC. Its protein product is CASSFGGLRNEQFF.

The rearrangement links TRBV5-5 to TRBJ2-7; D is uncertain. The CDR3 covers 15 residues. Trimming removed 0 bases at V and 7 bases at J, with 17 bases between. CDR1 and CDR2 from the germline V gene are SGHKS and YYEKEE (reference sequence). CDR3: CASSLDIRANGEQYF. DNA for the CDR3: TGTGCCAGCAGCTTGGATATCCGAGCTAACGGGGAGCAGTACTTC. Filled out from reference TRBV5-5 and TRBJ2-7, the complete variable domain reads DAGVTQSPTHLIKTRGQQVTLRCSPISGHKSVSWYQQVLGQGPQFIFQYYEKEERGRGNFPDRFSARQFPNYSSELNVNALLLGDSALYLCASSLDIRANGEQYFGPGTRLTVT.

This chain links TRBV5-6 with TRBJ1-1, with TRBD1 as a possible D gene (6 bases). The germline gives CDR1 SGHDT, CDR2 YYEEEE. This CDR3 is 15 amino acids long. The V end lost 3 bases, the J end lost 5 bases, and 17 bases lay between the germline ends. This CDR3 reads CASSSWGGGGTEAFF. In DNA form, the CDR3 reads TGTGCCAGCAGCTCCTGGGGGGGCGGTGGGACTGAAGCTTTCTTT.

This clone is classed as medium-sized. CDR3 coding DNA: TGTGCCAGCGATCCGGGCAGCTATGGCTACACCTTC. Protein sequence: CASDPGSYGYTF. The V and J genes are TRBV2 and TRBJ1-2; no clear D gene. With 8 bases removed from V and 4 bases from J, the gap between germline ends came to 11 bases. The CDR3 length is 12 residues. Germline V gene sequence: CDR1 SNHLY, CDR2 FYNNEI.

The CDR3 here is CSVESAAQTSYTF. DNA for the CDR3: TGCAGCGTTGAGTCGGCAGCCCAAACCAGCTACACCTTC. The chain carries TRBV29-1 and TRBJ1-2; D is unclear. The CDR3 runs to 13 residues. Trimming left V 3 bases short and J 9 bases short, with 17 bases between. Germline values: CDR1 SQVTM, CDR2 ANQGSEA. Full variable domain (missing parts from reference TRBV29-1 and TRBJ1-2): SAVISQKPSRDICQRGTSLTIQCQVDSQVTMMFWYRQQPGQSLTLIATANQGSEATYESGFVIDKFPISRPNLTFSTLTVSNMSPEDSSIYLCSVESAAQTSYTFGSGTRLTVV.

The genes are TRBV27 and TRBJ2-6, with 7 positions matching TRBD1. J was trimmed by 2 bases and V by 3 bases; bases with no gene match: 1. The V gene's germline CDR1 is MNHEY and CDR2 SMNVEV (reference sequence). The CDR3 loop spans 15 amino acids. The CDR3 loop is CASSFTGAGANVLTF. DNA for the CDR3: TGTGCCAGCAGTTTTACAGGGGCTGGGGCCAACGTCCTGACTTTC.

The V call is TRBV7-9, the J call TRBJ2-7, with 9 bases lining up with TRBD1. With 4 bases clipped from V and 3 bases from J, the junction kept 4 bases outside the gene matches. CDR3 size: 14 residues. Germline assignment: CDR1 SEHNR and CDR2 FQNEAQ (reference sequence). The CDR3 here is CASSSTGGYYEQYF. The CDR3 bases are TGTGCCAGCAGCTCAACAGGGGGCTACTACGAGCAGTACTTC. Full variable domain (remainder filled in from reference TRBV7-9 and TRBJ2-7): DTGVSQNPRHKITKRGQNVTFRCDPISEHNRLYWYRQTLGQGPEFLTYFQNEAQLEKSRLLSDRFSAERPKGSFSTLEIQRTEQGDSAMYLCASSSTGGYYEQYFGPGTRLTVT.

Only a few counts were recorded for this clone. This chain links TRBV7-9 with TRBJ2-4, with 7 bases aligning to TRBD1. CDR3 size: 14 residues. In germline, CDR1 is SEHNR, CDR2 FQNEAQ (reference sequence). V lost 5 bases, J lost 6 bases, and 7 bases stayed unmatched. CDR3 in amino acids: CASSSGQAGNIQYF. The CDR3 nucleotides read TGTGCCAGCAGCAGCGGACAGGCGGGAAACATTCAGTACTTC.